This T cell receptor (beta chain) was sequenced in a study of sequential checkpoint blockade in melanoma. The wider study: Randomization was 1:1 between first-line nivolumab→ipilimumab and ipilimumab→nivolumab. Each arm's sequence ended with maintenance nivolumab.

Per the germline V gene, CDR1 is MNHEY and CDR2 is SMNVEV (reference sequence). V lost 0 bases to trimming and J lost 2 bases, with 7 bases between them. The CDR3 is 14 amino acids. Treatment denoted: randomized to nivolumab then ipilimumab (arm A) or the reverse (arm B). Patients had received no earlier DNA-damaging chemotherapy. Live CD3+CD8+ CD19− CD56− cells were sorted from PBMCs. The data were produced by immunoSEQ multiplex PCR, yet TCRdb's version contains in-frame clones alone and is incomplete. The repertoire consists of 4,000 to 6,500 clones, with about 70% occurring once and the leading ten covering approximately 25%.

Here the sequenced sample was CD8+ T cells sorted from blood (inferred from file names), taken from a patient given nivolumab and ipilimumab in sequence. This chain joins TRBV27 and TRBJ2-5; no reliable D call. The source is a human donor with melanoma. DNA for the CDR3: TGTGCCAGCAGTTTATCGATCAGTCAAGAGACCCAGTACTTC. This encodes CASSLSISQETQYF.